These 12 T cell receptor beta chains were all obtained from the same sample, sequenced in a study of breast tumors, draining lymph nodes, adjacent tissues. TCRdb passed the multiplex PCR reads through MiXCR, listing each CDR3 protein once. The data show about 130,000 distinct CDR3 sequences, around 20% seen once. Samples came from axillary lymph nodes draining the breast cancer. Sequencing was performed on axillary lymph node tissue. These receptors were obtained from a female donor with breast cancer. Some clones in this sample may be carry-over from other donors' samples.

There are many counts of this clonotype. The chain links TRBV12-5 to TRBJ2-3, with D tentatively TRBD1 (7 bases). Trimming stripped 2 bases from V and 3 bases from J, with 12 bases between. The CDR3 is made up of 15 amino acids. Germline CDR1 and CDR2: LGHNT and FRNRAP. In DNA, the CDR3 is TGTGCTAGTGGTTTGATTCAGGGGGGAACAGATACGCAGTATTTT. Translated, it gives CASGLIQGGTDTQYF.

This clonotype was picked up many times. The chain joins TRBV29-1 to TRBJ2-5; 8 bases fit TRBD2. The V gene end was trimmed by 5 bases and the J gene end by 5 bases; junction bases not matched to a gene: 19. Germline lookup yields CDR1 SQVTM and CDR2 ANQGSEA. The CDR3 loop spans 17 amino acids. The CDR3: CSVPPRIYREGSETQYF. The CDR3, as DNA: TGCAGCGTTCCCCCCCGTATATACCGGGAGGGGAGTGAGACCCAGTACTTC.

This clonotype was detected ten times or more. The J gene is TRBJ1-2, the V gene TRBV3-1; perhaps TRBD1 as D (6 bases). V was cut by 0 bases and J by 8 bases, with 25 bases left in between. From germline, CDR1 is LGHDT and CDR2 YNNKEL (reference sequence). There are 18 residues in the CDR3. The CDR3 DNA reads TGTGCCAGCAGCCAAGAGTGGATAGGCGCACAGGGACGATGGGGCTACACCTTC. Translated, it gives CASSQEWIGAQGRWGYTF.

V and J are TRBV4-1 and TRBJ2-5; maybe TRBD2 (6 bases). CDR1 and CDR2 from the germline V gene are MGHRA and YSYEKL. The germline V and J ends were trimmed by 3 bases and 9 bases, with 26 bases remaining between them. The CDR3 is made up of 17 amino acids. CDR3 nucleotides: TGCGCCAGCAGCCACCTACTCGAACGGGGACGGGGGAGCGCCCAGTACTTC. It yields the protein CASSHLLERGRGSAQYF.

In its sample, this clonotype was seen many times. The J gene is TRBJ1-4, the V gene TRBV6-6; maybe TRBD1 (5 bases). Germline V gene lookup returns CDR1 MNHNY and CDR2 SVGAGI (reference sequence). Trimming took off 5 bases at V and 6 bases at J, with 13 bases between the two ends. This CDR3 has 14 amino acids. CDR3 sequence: CASSLRVGDEKLFF. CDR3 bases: TGTGCCAGCAGTCTCAGGGTGGGTGATGAAAAACTGTTTTTT.

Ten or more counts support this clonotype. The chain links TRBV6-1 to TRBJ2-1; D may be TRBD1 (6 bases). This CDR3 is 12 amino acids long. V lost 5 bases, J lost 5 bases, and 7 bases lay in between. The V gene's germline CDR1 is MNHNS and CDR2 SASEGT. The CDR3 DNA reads TGTGCCAGCAGTCGACAGGACAATGAGCAGTTCTTC. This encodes CASSRQDNEQFF.

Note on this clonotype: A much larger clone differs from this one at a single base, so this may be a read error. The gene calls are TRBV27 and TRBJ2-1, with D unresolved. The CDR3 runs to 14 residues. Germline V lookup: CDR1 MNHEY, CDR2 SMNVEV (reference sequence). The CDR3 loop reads CASSLGGLYNEQSF. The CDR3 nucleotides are TGTGCCAGCAGTTTAGGCGGTCTGTACAATGAGCAGTCCTTC.

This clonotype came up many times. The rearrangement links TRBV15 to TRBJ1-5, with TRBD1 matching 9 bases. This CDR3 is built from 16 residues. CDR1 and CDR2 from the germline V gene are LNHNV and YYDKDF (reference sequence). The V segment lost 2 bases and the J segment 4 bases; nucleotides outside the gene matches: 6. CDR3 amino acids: CATSRLGQGQNQPQHF. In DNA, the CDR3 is TGTGCCACCAGCAGATTAGGACAGGGGCAGAATCAGCCCCAGCATTTT.

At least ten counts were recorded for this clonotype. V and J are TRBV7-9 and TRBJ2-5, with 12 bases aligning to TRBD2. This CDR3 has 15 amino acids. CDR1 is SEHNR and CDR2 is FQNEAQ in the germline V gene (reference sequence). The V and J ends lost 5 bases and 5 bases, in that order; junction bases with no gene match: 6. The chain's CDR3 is CASSPGLAGSETQYF. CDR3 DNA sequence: TGTGCCAGCAGCCCGGGACTAGCGGGTTCCGAGACCCAGTACTTC.

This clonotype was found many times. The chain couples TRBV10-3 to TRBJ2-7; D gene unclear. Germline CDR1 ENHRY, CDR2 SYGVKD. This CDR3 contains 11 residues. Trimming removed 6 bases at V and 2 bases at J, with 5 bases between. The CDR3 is CAISGPYEQYF. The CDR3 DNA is TGTGCCATCAGCGGGCCCTACGAGCAGTACTTC.

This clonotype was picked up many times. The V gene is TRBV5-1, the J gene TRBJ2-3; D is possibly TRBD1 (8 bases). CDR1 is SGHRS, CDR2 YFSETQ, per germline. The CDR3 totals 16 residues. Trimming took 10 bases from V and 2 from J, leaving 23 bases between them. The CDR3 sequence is CASNFGQGGVTDTQYF. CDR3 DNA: TGCGCCTCGAACTTCGGACAGGGAGGGGTCACAGATACGCAGTATTTT. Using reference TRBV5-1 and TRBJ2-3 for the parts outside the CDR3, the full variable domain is KAGVTQTPRYLIKTRGQQVTLSCSPISGHRSVSWYQQTPGQGLQFLFEYFSETQRNKGNFPGRFSGRQFSNSRSEMNVSTLELGDSALYLCASNFGQGGVTDTQYFGPGTRLTVL.

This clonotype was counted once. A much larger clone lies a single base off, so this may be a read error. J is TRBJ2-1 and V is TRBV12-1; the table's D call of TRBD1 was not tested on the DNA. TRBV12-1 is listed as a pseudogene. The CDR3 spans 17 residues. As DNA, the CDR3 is TGTGCCAGCAGCTCTCTTTGTCACAGGGATTCCTACAATGAGCAGTTCTTC. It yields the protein CASSSLCHRDSYNEQFF.